The source of this T cell receptor (beta chain) is a study of blood T cells in healthy people across ages. Unmatched junction bases numbered 8, after V lost 4 bases and J lost 4 bases. The CDR3 is made up of 15 amino acids. Germline V CDR1 and CDR2: LGHNA, YSLEER. Whole-study results and caveats: Diversity figures based on one million T cells were deemed too low.

A second PCR of 7 to 11 cycles used a sample-barcoded 5' primer and a J-beta primer mix. Tags on each cDNA molecule came from a template-switch adaptor with 12 random nucleotides. MiXCR, run by TCRdb on the 5' RACE reads, gives a single entry per CDR3 protein. The table lists about 970,000 distinct CDR3 sequences, just over 50% of them singletons. Remarks on this clonotype: Its antigen is not identified.

The chain employs TRBV4-3 and TRBJ2-3, with 7 positions matching TRBD2. This TCR derives from a woman aged 55-75 years in good health. The sequenced sample was blood. The CDR3 DNA follows: TGCGCCAGCAGCCCTCTCTGGACTAGTTCAGATACGCAGTATTTT. Its protein product is CASSPLWTSSDTQYF.